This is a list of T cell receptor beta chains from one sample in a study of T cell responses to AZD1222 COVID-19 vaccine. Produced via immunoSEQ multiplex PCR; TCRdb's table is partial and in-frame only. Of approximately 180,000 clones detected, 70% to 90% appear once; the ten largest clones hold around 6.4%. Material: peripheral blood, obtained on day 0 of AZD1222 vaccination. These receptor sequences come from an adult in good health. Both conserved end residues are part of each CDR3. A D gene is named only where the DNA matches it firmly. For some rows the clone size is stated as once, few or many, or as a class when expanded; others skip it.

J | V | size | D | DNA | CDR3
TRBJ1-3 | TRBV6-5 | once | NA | TGTGCCAGCAGTTACTCCCGACAGCCGGGAAACACCATATATTTT | CASSYSRQPGNTIYF
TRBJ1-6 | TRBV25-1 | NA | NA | TGTGCCAGCAGTGAGGTTTACGGGCAGATTAATTCACCCCTCCACTTT | CASSEVYGQINSPLHF
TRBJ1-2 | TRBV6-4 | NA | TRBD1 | TGTGCCAGCAAAACAGGGGGAAGAGAAGACTATGGCTACACCTTC | CASKTGGREDYGYTF
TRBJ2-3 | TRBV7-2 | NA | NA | TGTGCCAGCAGCTTAGCGCCCGGGCACACAGATACGCAGTATTTT | CASSLAPGHTDTQYF
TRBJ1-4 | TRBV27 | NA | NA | TGTGCCAGCAGTTCATTTGGTTTAAGTAATGAAAAACTGTTTTTT | CASSSFGLSNEKLFF
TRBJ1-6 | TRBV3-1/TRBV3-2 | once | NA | TGTGCCAGCAGCCACTCAAGTGCGGGAGACAATTCACCCCTCCACTTT | CASSHSSAGDNSPLHF
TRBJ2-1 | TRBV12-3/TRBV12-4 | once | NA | TGTGCCAGCCTTCAACGGTACAATGAGCAGTTCTTC | CASLQRYNEQFF
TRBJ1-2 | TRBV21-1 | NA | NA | TGTGCCAGCAGCAAAGAGAGGGACGCGGGCTGGCCTAACTATGGCTACACCTTC | CASSKERDAGWPNYGYTF
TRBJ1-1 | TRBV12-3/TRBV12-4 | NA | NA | TGTGCCAGCAGACGAGACAGTAGCGAAGCTTTCTTT | CASRRDSSEAFF
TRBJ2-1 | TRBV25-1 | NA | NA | TGTGCCAGCAGTGAAATATTGGGACCCACACCCGATGAGCAGTTCTTC | CASSEILGPTPDEQFF
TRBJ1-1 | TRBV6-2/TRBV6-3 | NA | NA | TGTGCCAGCAGCCACGGCACTGAAGCTTTCTTT | CASSHGTEAFF
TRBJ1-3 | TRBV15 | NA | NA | TGTGCCACCACGAACAGGGTGCAAAACACCATATATTTT | CATTNRVQNTIYF
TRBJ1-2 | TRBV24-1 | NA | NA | TGTGCCACCAGTGATTTACAGAGAAACTATGGCTACACCTTC | CATSDLQRNYGYTF
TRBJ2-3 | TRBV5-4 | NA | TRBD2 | TGTGCCATGCACACGGGGGGGCGAACAGATACGCAGTATTTT | CAMHTGGRTDTQYF
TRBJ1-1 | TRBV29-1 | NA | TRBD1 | TGCAGCGTCGTACTACAGGGGAAGGACACTGAAGCTTTCTTT | CSVVLQGKDTEAFF
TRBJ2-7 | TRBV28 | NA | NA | TGTGCCAGCAGACCGAGCGCCGACCTCTACGAGCAGTACTTC | CASRPSADLYEQYF
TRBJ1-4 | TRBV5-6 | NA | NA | TGTGCCAGCAGCTTGGGGTCGGGACCTAATGAAAAACTGTTTTTT | CASSLGSGPNEKLFF
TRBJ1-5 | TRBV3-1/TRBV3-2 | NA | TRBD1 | TGTGCCAGCAGCTCCAGGGGGAGCAATCAGCCCCAGCATTTT | CASSSRGSNQPQHF
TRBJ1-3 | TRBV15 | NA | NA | TGTGCCACCAGCAGAGGCGGGGATAATGCTGGAAACACCATATATTTT | CATSRGGDNAGNTIYF
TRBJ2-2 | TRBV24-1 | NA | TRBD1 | TGTGCCACCGAACCTACCGGGACAGGGTCCGGGGAGCTGTTTTTT | CATEPTGTGSGELFF
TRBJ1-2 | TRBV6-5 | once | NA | TGTGCCAGCACCCTAGTTTCGGGGGAGAGGTATGGCTACACCTTC | CASTLVSGERYGYTF
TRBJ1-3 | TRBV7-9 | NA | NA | TGTGCCAGCAGCTTAGGCCTGACCTCTGGAAACACCATATATTTT | CASSLGLTSGNTIYF
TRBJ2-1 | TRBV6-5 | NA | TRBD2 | TGTGCCAGCAGAGGACTAGCGGGGTACTATAATGAGCAGTTCTTC | CASRGLAGYYNEQFF
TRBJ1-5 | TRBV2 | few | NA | TGTGCCAGCAGTGATGGGCAGGGAAATCAGCCCCAGCATTTT | CASSDGQGNQPQHF
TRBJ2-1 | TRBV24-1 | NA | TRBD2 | TGTGCCACCAGTGATCCCGGGACTACCTACAATGAGCAGTTCTTC | CATSDPGTTYNEQFF
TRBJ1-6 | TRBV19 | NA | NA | TGTGCCAGCAACATCATGGGGAACTCACCCCTCCACTTT | CASNIMGNSPLHF
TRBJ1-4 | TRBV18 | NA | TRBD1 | TGTGCCAGCTCACCATCCGGGACAGGGGGGGAAAAACTGTTTTTT | CASSPSGTGGEKLFF
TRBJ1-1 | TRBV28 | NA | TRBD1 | TGTGCCAGCAGCACAGGACAGGGGAACACTGAAGCTTTCTTT | CASSTGQGNTEAFF
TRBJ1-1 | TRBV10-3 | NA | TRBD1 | TGTGCCATCAGTGCTCGGGGGGGAACAGGGGGCTTCGCTGAAGCTTTCTTT | CAISARGGTGGFAEAFF
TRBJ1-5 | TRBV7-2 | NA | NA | TGTGCCAGCAGCTTTAAGATGGCAGATCAGCCCCAGCATTTT | CASSFKMADQPQHF
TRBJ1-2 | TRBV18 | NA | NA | TGTGCCAGCTCACCAAGTCCGGGGATCGAATATGGCTACACCTTC | CASSPSPGIEYGYTF
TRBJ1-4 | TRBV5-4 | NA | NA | TGTGCCAGCAGCTACGAATTTGAAAAACTGTTTTTT | CASSYEFEKLFF